Following are 2 T cell receptor beta chains from one sample sequenced in a study of control samples from healthy donors and cancer patients. TCRdb's table, derived via immunoSEQ multiplex PCR, lists solely in-frame clones and lacks some. Seen here are fewer than 85,000 clones, 85% to 95% observed once, and the top ten hold 5.5% to 6.5%. The sequencing sample was made of blood. The receptor source for this set is an older woman in good health.

This chain joins TRBV4-3 and TRBJ1-5; D may be TRBD1 (6 bases). Germline CDR1 is LGHNA and CDR2 is YSLEER. The germline V and J ends were trimmed by 3 bases and 4 bases, with 10 bases remaining between them. The length of the CDR3 is 14 residues. CDR3 in amino acids: CASSQGQGNQPQHF. DNA for the CDR3: TGCGCCAGCAGCCAGGGACAAGGAAATCAGCCCCAGCATTTT.

The V gene is TRBV2, the J gene TRBJ2-7, with 10 positions matching TRBD2. CDR1 and CDR2 from the germline V gene are SNHLY and FYNNEI. With 6 bases clipped from V and 6 bases from J, the junction kept 11 bases outside the gene matches. This CDR3 comprises 15 residues. DNA of the CDR3: TGTGCCAGCAGCCCCCCCGTCAGCGGGAGGGCCGAGCAGTACTTC. Translation gives CASSPPVSGRAEQYF.